This T cell receptor (beta chain) derives from a study of cytomegalovirus exposure and HLA in healthy donors. It was with 60 Vbeta and 13 Jbeta primers that the PCR ran. Clones were sequenced by immunoSEQ multiplex PCR, and TCRdb holds only the in-frame ones, with some missing. The data hold 50,000 or so clones, with around 73% observed a single time. The CDR3 is 13 residues long. The V end was cut by 4 bases, the J end by 5 bases, with 11 bases between. The V gene's germline CDR1 is LNHNV and CDR2 YYDKDF (reference sequence). Study observations and caveats: A later analysis, which compared TCR beta chains of equal frequency, found the HLA-associated ones more clonally expanded.

Worth noting for this clone: What it binds is unknown.

The chain is built from TRBV15 and TRBJ2-5; TRBD2 is a possible D gene (5 bases). The sample consisted of PBMCs. This sequence originates from a woman in her thirties or forties in good health and CMV-seropositive. CDR3 bases: TGTGCCACCAGCAAACTAGTGACGGAGACCCAGTACTTC. Its translation is CATSKLVTETQYF. Drawing the rest from reference TRBV15 and TRBJ2-5, the complete variable domain is DAMVIQNPRYQVTQFGKPVTLSCSQTLNHNVMYWYQQKSSQAPKLLFHYYDKDFNNEADTPDNFQSRRPNTSFCFLDIRSPGLGDTAMYLCATSKLVTETQYFGPGTRLLVL.